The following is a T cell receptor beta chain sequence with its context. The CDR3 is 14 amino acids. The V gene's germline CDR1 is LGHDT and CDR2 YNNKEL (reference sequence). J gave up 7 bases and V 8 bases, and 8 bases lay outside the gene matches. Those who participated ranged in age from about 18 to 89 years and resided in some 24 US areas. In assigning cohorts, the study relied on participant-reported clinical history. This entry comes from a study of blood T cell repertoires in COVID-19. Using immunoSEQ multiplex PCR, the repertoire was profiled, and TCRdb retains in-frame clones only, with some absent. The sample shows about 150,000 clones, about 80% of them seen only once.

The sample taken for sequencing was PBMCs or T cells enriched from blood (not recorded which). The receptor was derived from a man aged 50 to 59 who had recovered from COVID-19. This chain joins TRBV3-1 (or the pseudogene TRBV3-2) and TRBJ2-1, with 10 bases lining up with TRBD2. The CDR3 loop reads CASAVSGGNNEQFF. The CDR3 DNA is TGTGCCAGCGCCGTTAGCGGGGGGAATAATGAGCAGTTCTTC.